The T cell receptor (beta chain) under discussion was sequenced for a study of blood T cell repertoires in COVID-19. On the study more broadly: T cells, B-cell-depleted T cells, or PBMCs supplied cDNA or gDNA.

V lost 5 bases, J lost 3 bases, and 4 bases stayed unmatched. This CDR3 contains 13 residues. Assay used: immunoSEQ multiplex PCR; TCRdb lists only in-frame clones, some missing. There are some 260,000 clones in the sample; 90% to 95% occur only once, and under 2.5% lies in the top ten. Material for sequencing was PBMCs or T cells enriched from blood (not recorded which). The chain has TRBV12-3 or TRBV12-4 and TRBJ2-7, with TRBD1 matching over 7 bases. The clonotype originates from a woman aged 18-29 years who had recovered from COVID-19. The CDR3 bases are TGTGCCAGCAGTAGGGACAGCAGCTACGAGCAGTACTTC. The encoded protein is CASSRDSSYEQYF.